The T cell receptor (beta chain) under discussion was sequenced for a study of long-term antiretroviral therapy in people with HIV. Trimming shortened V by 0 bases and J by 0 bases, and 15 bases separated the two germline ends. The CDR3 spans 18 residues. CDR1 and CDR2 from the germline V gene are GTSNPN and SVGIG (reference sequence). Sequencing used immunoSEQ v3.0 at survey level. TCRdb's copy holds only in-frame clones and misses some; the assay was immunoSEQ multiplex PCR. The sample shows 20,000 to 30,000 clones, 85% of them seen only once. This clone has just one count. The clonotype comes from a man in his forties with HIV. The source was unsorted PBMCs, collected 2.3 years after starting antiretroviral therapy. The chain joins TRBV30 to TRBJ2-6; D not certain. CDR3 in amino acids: CAWSVVGRGLSGANVLTF. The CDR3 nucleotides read TGTGCCTGGAGTGTAGTTGGCCGAGGCCTCTCTGGGGCCAACGTCCTGACTTTC.